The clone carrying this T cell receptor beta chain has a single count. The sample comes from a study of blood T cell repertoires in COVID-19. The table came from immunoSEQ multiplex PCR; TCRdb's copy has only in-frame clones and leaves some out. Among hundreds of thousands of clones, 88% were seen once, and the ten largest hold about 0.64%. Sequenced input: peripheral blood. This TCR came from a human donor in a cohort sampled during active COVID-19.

CDR3: CASSSRGEAREQYF. CDR3 nucleotides: TGTGCCAGCAGTTCCAGGGGGGAGGCTCGCGAGCAGTACTTC. The chain uses TRBV28 and TRBJ2-7; D is perhaps TRBD1 (7 bases). The CDR3 totals 14 residues. Deletions cut 4 bases from V and 6 bases from J, with 16 bases between. CDR1 and CDR2 (germline): MDHEN, SYDVKM.